Given below is one T cell receptor beta chain in context. Antigen specificity is unknown. This sample is part of a study of post-analysis software for immune sequencing data. The study, taken as a whole, reports: Relative to controls, patients had five TRBV segments at higher frequency, with TRBV5-6, TRBV5-1 and TRBV20-1 among these. The normalized Chao1 diversity of multiple sclerosis patients was significantly lower than that of controls. Strong co-clustering by F measure was evident for samples that had been prepared in the same batch.

Trimming cost V 5 bases and J 8 bases; bases outside gene matches: 12. The CDR3 extends over 14 amino acids. CDR1 and CDR2 (germline): DFQATT, SNEGSKA (reference sequence). Researchers reported that TCR beta cDNA libraries carried unique molecular identifiers. TCRdb passed the PCR reads through MiXCR, listing each CDR3 protein once. The sample carries about 540,000 distinct CDR3 sequences, less than 40% recorded once. Sequencing was performed on blood. The chain links TRBV20-1 to TRBJ2-1, with TRBD1 matching over 7 bases. This clonotype was sampled from a girl aged 2 to 17 with multiple sclerosis. DNA of the CDR3: TGCAGTGCTCCCGGGACAGTGGATGGGGATGAGCAGTTCTTC. Residues: CSAPGTVDGDEQFF.